A single sample gave rise to the 8 T cell receptor beta chains below, sequenced in a study of persistence of HIV-infected CD4 T cells. Stimulation used 9 to 10 ug/mL lysate from CMV-infected fibroblasts. CD4+ T cells upregulating both CD40 ligand and CD69 were sorted as responding cells. The libraries were made with immunoSEQ version 4 in survey mode. Repertoires were generated with immunoSEQ multiplex PCR, while TCRdb's copy carries only in-frame clones and drops some. The top ten hold about 6.8% of the sample, which has roughly 20,000 clones, around three quarters seen once. These receptors' antigens are unknown. The starting material was CD4+ T cells sorted from PBMCs after roughly 20-hour stimulation, obtained from a patient who received antiretroviral therapy. The receptors derive from an adult man with HIV who was CMV-seropositive.

This chain connects TRBV6-5 to TRBJ1-5; D not resolved. The germline gives CDR1 MNHEY, CDR2 SVGAGI. Trimming removed 5 bases at V and 0 bases at J, with 2 bases between. The CDR3 has 12 amino acids. CDR3 residues: CASSNSNQPQHF. Written as DNA, the CDR3 is TGTGCCAGCAGTAATAGCAATCAGCCCCAGCATTTT.

The V gene is TRBV2, the J gene TRBJ2-2, with D uncertain. Germline loops: CDR1 SNHLY, CDR2 FYNNEI. CDR3 length: 14 residues. V lost 5 bases and J 5 bases, leaving 12 bases between the germline ends. Here the CDR3 reads CASSREMGTGELFF. The CDR3 DNA reads as TGTGCCAGCAGTAGGGAAATGGGAACCGGGGAGCTGTTTTTT.

The V and J genes are TRBV7-9 and TRBJ2-3; 12 positions agree with TRBD1. Trimming removed 4 bases from V and 6 bases from J; junction bases left unmatched: 8. The CDR3 contains 16 residues. The germline V gene has CDR1 SEHNR and CDR2 FQNEAQ (reference sequence). The CDR3 reads CASSSWDRGQGDTQYF. DNA of the CDR3: TGTGCCAGCAGCTCATGGGACAGGGGGCAGGGGGATACGCAGTATTTT.

This clone was found once. The genes are TRBV29-1 and TRBJ1-2; no clear D gene. Trimming shortened V by 4 bases and J by 7 bases, and 10 bases separated the two germline ends. CDR3 length: 11 amino acids. Germline V lookup: CDR1 SQVTM, CDR2 ANQGSEA. DNA for the CDR3: TGCAGCGTTGGGCCAGAAGCTGGCTACACCTTC. It specifies CSVGPEAGYTF.

The chain links TRBV5-1 to TRBJ1-5, with 8 bases fitting TRBD1. The length of the CDR3 is 15 residues. The germline gives CDR1 SGHRS, CDR2 YFSETQ. Trimming removed 5 bases from V and 0 bases from J; junction bases left unmatched: 4. The CDR3 is CASRTGTGSNQPQHF. The CDR3 DNA is TGCGCCAGCAGAACCGGGACAGGTAGCAATCAGCCCCAGCATTTT. The full variable domain, completed using reference TRBV5-1 and TRBJ1-5, is KAGVTQTPRYLIKTRGQQVTLSCSPISGHRSVSWYQQTPGQGLQFLFEYFSETQRNKGNFPGRFSGRQFSNSRSEMNVSTLELGDSALYLCASRTGTGSNQPQHFGDGTRLSIL.

V gene TRBV23-1 combines with J gene TRBJ1-1; no firm D call. TRBV23-1 is classed as an ORF, of uncertain function. The length of the CDR3 is 17 residues. The germline V and J ends were trimmed by 0 bases and 5 bases, with 19 bases remaining between them. DNA for the CDR3: TGCGCCAGCAGTCAATCCCTGGCACACCTGATGGGGACTGAAGCTTTCTTT. Translation: CASSQSLAHLMGTEAFF.

The chain carries TRBV7-2 and TRBJ2-3, with 12 bases lining up with TRBD2. Unmatched junction bases numbered 7, after V lost 0 bases and J lost 3 bases. From germline, CDR1 is SGHTA and CDR2 FQGNSA. The CDR3 extends over 18 amino acids. The CDR3 here is CASSLAPRTSGKTDTQYF. The CDR3 coding sequence is TGTGCCAGCAGCTTAGCCCCTCGGACTAGCGGGAAAACAGATACGCAGTATTTT. Variable domain in full (rest from reference TRBV7-2 and TRBJ2-3): GAGVSQSPSNKVTEKGKDVELRCDPISGHTALYWYRQSLGQGLEFLIYFQGNSAPDKSGLPSDRFSAERTGGSVSTLTIQRTQQEDSAVYLCASSLAPRTSGKTDTQYFGPGTRLTVL.

The chain recombines TRBV7-8 with TRBJ1-3, with D unclear. With 0 bases removed from V and 3 bases from J, the gap between germline ends came to 21 bases. CDR3 size: 19 residues. Germline values: CDR1 SGHVS, CDR2 FQNEAQ. The CDR3 region is CASSLAKLYEGSRGNTIYF. In DNA form, the CDR3 reads TGTGCCAGCAGCTTAGCGAAATTATACGAGGGCTCCCGTGGAAACACCATATATTTT.